This TCR beta chain emerged from a study of blood T cell repertoires in COVID-19. This table comes from immunoSEQ multiplex PCR, and its TCRdb copy is limited to in-frame clones, with some not included. This table holds about 350,000 clones, over 75% found once. The clonotype originates from a woman in her 30s who had recovered from COVID-19. The sample taken for sequencing was PBMCs or T cells enriched from blood (not recorded which).

The chain's CDR3 is CASSSPPGITDTQYF. In nucleotides, the CDR3 is TGTGCCAGTAGTAGCCCACCAGGGATCACAGATACGCAGTATTTT. The V gene is TRBV19, the J gene TRBJ2-3; a possible D gene is TRBD1 (5 bases). The CDR3 sequence is 15 residues long. Germline V gene data show CDR1 as LNHDA and CDR2 as SQIVND (reference sequence). The V end was cut by 4 bases, the J end by 2 bases, with 13 bases between. Variable domain in full (rest from reference TRBV19 and TRBJ2-3): DGGITQSPKYLFRKEGQNVTLSCEQNLNHDAMYWYRQDPGQGLRLIYYSQIVNDFQKGDIAEGYSVSREKKESFPLTVTSAQKNPTAFYLCASSSPPGITDTQYFGPGTRLTVL.